The 10 T cell receptor beta chains given below trace back to one sample, sequenced in a study of PD-L1 blockade in urothelial cancer. The protocol was immunoSEQ multiplex PCR, while the TCRdb copy is restricted to in-frame clones and leaves out a portion. Of 100,000 to 150,000 clones in the sample, 86% were seen once. Time point given: peripheral blood 6 weeks after treatment start. The sample in question was PBMCs, obtained around atezolizumab (anti-PD-L1) treatment. The source is a man in his fifties with urothelial cancer.

The table lists this clone with a count of one. The chain recombines TRBV7-2 with TRBJ2-7, with 8 bases fitting TRBD2. CDR3 length: 14 amino acids. Germline CDR1 SGHTA, CDR2 FQGNSA. V shed 3 bases and J 2 bases; nucleotides not matched to a gene: 3. CDR3 sequence (DNA): TGTGCCAGCAGCTTCAAAGCGGGGGCCTACGAGCAGTACTTC. This encodes CASSFKAGAYEQYF. The full variable domain, in which reference TRBV7-2 and TRBJ2-7 provide the parts outside the CDR3, is GAGVSQSPSNKVTEKGKDVELRCDPISGHTALYWYRQSLGQGLEFLIYFQGNSAPDKSGLPSDRFSAERTGGSVSTLTIQRTQQEDSAVYLCASSFKAGAYEQYFGPGTRLTVT.

J is TRBJ1-2 and V is TRBV11-2; D unclear. CDR1 and CDR2 from the germline V gene are SGHAT and FQNNGV. V was trimmed by 0 bases and J by 7 bases, leaving 9 bases between them. CDR3 length: 13 residues. The chain's CDR3 is CASSLELFSGYTF. DNA of the CDR3: TGTGCCAGCAGCTTAGAACTATTTAGTGGCTACACCTTC.

In DNA form, the CDR3 reads TGTGCCAGCAGCCTGCTACCGGGACTAGCGGGAGAGAAAGATACGCAGTATTTT. Protein product: CASSLLPGLAGEKDTQYF. V gene TRBV14 combines with J gene TRBJ2-3; 14 bases agree with TRBD2. Germline V gene data show CDR1 as SGHDN and CDR2 as FVKESK. J gave up 5 bases and V 4 bases, and 11 bases lay outside the gene matches. There are 18 residues in the CDR3.

The chain combines TRBV2 with TRBJ2-5; the D is unclear. Germline CDR1 reads SNHLY; CDR2 reads FYNNEI. The CDR3 loop spans 16 amino acids. V was shortened by 7 bases and J by 4 bases, with 22 bases between the two germline ends. CDR3 DNA: TGTGCCAGCACCCCCGAGAGAGTATTGTACCGAGAGACCCAGTACTTC. Its translation is CASTPERVLYRETQYF.

This clone was seen only a few times. The chain uses TRBV5-1 and TRBJ2-1; D is uncertain. V gave up 3 bases and J gave up 6 bases, with 4 bases separating them. The CDR3 is made up of 11 amino acids. CDR1 SGHRS and CDR2 YFSETQ come from the germline V gene. The CDR3: CASSSSNEQFF. The CDR3 nucleotides read TGCGCCAGCAGCTCGAGCAATGAGCAGTTCTTC. Full variable domain (remainder filled in from reference TRBV5-1 and TRBJ2-1): KAGVTQTPRYLIKTRGQQVTLSCSPISGHRSVSWYQQTPGQGLQFLFEYFSETQRNKGNFPGRFSGRQFSNSRSEMNVSTLELGDSALYLCASSSSNEQFFGPGTRLTVL.

V and J are TRBV18 and TRBJ2-1; 10 positions match TRBD2. The ends lost 0 bases at V and 4 bases at J; junction bases unmatched: 3. Germline CDR1 is KGHSH and CDR2 is LQKENI. CDR3 length: 16 residues. CDR3 DNA: TGTGCCAGCTCACCACCCGGACTAGCGGCGTACAATGAGCAGTTCTTC. Its translation: CASSPPGLAAYNEQFF.

The V and J genes are TRBV2 and TRBJ2-7; a weak D match, TRBD2 (6 bases). This CDR3 contains 15 residues. The V gene lost 7 bases and the J gene lost 0 bases, with 16 bases spanning the gap. Looked up from germline, CDR1 is SNHLY and CDR2 is FYNNEI. CDR3 region: CASTPRGKSSYEQYF. The CDR3 coding sequence is TGTGCCAGCACCCCCCGGGGGAAAAGCTCCTACGAGCAGTACTTC.

V gene TRBV13 combines with J gene TRBJ2-7; 10 bases match TRBD2. Germline V CDR1 and CDR2: PRHDT, FYEKMQ (reference sequence). V dropped 3 bases and J dropped 3; count of bases not matched to a gene: 2. The CDR3 covers 14 residues. This CDR3 is CASSFSGRNYEQYF. The CDR3 nucleotides are TGTGCCAGCAGCTTTAGCGGGAGGAACTACGAGCAGTACTTC.

V usage is TRBV4-1 and J usage is TRBJ1-2, with TRBD1 as a possible D gene (5 bases). The CDR3 loop spans 15 amino acids. V lost 2 bases and J 7 bases, leaving 17 bases between the germline ends. Germline V gene data show CDR1 as MGHRA and CDR2 as YSYEKL. The CDR3 coding sequence is TGCGCCAGCAGCCAAAATCAGGACATGGGACTTGGCTACACCTTC. It codes for CASSQNQDMGLGYTF.

The CDR3 nucleotides read TGTGCCAGCAGTTACGGGTCTGAAGCTTTCTTT. Protein sequence: CASSYGSEAFF. The chain couples TRBV6-1 to TRBJ1-1; D remains ambiguous. This CDR3 spans 11 amino acids. The germline V gene encodes CDR1 MNHNS and CDR2 SASEGT. Trimming removed 5 bases at V and 6 bases at J, with 7 bases between.